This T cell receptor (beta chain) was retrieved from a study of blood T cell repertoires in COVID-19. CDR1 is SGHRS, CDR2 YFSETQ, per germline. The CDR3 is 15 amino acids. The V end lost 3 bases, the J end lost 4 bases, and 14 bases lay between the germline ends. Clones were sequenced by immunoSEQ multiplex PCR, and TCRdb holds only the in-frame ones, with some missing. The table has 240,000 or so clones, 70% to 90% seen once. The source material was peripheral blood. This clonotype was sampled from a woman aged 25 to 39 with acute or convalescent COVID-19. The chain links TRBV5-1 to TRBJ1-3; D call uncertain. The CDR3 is CASSSSGSRGNTIYF. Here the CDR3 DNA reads TGCGCCAGCAGCTCCTCCGGGAGCCGGGGAAACACCATATATTTT.